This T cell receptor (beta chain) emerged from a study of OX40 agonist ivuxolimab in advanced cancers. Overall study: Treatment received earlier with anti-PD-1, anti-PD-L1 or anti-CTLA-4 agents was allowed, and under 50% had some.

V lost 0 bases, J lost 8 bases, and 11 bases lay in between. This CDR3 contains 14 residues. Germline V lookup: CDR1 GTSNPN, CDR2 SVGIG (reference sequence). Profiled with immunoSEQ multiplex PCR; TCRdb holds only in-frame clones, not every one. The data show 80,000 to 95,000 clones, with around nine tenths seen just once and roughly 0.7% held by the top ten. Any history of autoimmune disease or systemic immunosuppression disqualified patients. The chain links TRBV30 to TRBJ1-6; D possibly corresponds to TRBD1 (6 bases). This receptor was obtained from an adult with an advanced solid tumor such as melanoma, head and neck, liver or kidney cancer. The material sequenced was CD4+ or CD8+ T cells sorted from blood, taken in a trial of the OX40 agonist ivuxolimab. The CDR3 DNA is TGTGCCTGGAGTGTGGGTCAGGGGTATTCACCCCTCCACTTT. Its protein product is CAWSVGQGYSPLHF.